A selection of T cell receptor beta chains follows, all from one sample in a study of blood T cell repertoires in COVID-19. Some clones are missing from TCRdb's copy, which holds only in-frame ones; the method was immunoSEQ multiplex PCR. The sample holds roughly 90,000 clones, roughly 78% seen once. Material for sequencing was peripheral blood. These receptors were obtained from an older woman with acute or convalescent COVID-19. CDR3s leave out the opening cysteine and the closing phenylalanine or tryptophan. Rows may omit the clone size; those that give it use once, few, many or a size class.

v_gene	abundance	j_gene	CDR3aa
TRBV27	-	TRBJ1-1	ASSFGGGAEAF
TRBV28	-	TRBJ2-2	ASSWPSGSGRRTGELF
TRBV29-1	-	TRBJ2-3	SVDTGLAGVEDTQY
TRBV7-2	few	TRBJ1-1	ASSRRQTEAF
TRBV7-9	-	TRBJ1-6	ASSIVQGTSSPLH
TRBV29-1	-	TRBJ2-7	SVERDSYEQY
TRBV6-2/TRBV6-3	-	TRBJ2-7	ASSYSPGTGLYEQY
TRBV30	-	TRBJ2-7	AWTRGSYEQY
TRBV5-1	-	TRBJ2-3	ASSVTGWTQY
TRBV9	-	TRBJ2-1	ASSATSGGAGEQF
TRBV7-2	-	TRBJ2-1	ASSLAGQSSYNEQF
TRBV7-6	-	TRBJ2-7	ASSFAQGEKY
TRBV4-1	-	TRBJ1-6	ASSQTVNRDSPLH
TRBV2	-	TRBJ1-1	ASSVAQGITEAF
TRBV7-6	-	TRBJ2-3	ASSLDLGSAQY
TRBV13	-	TRBJ2-2	ASSFFPQASRGRHGELF
TRBV30	-	TRBJ2-3	AWGRHTDTQY
TRBV29-1	-	TRBJ2-7	SVEKASGRPYEQY
TRBV5-1	once	TRBJ1-1	ASSLGGNTEAF
TRBV28	-	TRBJ1-5	ASSLRGRNQPQH
TRBV11-2	-	TRBJ2-7	ASSPWTSGGFSYEQY
TRBV9	-	TRBJ1-6	ASSEPQGRSGNSPLH
TRBV29-1	-	TRBJ1-3	SAGGDTIY